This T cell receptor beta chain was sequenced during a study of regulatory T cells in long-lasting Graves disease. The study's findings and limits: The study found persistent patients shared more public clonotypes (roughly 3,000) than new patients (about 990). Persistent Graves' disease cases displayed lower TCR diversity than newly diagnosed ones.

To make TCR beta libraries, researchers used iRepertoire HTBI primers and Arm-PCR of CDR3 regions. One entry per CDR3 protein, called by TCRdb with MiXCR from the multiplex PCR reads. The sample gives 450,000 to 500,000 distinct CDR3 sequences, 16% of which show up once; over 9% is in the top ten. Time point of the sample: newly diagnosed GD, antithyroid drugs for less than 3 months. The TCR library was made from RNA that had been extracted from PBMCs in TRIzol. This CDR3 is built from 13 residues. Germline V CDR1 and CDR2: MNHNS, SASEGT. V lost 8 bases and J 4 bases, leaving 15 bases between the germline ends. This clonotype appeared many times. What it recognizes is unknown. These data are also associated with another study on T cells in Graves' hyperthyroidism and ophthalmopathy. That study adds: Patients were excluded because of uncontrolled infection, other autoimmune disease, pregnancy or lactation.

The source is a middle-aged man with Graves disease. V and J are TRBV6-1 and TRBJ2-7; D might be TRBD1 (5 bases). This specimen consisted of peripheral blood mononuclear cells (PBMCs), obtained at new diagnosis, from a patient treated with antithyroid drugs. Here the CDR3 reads CASSRQNDYEQYF. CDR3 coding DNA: TGTGCCAGCTCACGACAGAATGATTACGAGCAGTACTTC.